A single sample gave rise to the 11 T cell receptor beta chains below, sequenced in a study of T-cell memory formation after mild COVID-19. TCRdb re-analysed the 5' RACE reads in MiXCR, keeping a single row per CDR3 protein. The table lists over 350,000 distinct CDR3 sequences, around a sixth of them singletons. Sequencing used PBMCs or a T cell subset sorted from them (not recorded which). Receptor source: a man younger than 35 who had mild COVID-19 (a few samples of this study predate the infection). Cell type and time point are not known.

The chain links TRBV6-6 to TRBJ2-3; D is ambiguous. The CDR3 is made up of 13 amino acids. Germline assignment: CDR1 MNHNY and CDR2 SVGAGI (reference sequence). V was trimmed by 2 bases and J by 1 base, leaving 4 bases between them. The CDR3 loop reads CASSYPRTDTQYF. The CDR3 DNA follows: TGTGCCAGCAGTTACCCCCGCACAGATACGCAGTATTTT.

This clonotype was found a few times. The chain joins TRBV6-5 to TRBJ2-5; 8 positions agree with TRBD2. The CDR3 spans 17 residues. Unmatched junction bases numbered 11, after V lost 0 bases and J lost 5 bases. Germline-derived CDR1 and CDR2 are MNHEY and SVGAGI. The DNA for the CDR3 is TGTGCCAGCAGTTACTCGGGAGGCGGGGGGCCCGGTGAGACCCAGTACTTC. Protein sequence: CASSYSGGGGPGETQYF.

Here the CDR3 reads CASIPDRGVTEAFF. CDR3 nucleotide sequence: TGTGCCAGCATCCCGGACAGGGGTGTCACTGAAGCTTTCTTT. V is TRBV6-2 or TRBV6-3 and J is TRBJ1-1; 9 nucleotides match TRBD1. Germline V gene data show CDR1 as MNHEY and CDR2 as SVGEGT. The CDR3 length is 14 residues. Trimming removed 7 bases from V and 4 bases from J; junction bases left unmatched: 7.

This clonotype was observed a handful of times. The rearrangement joins TRBV7-9 to TRBJ2-7; 7 bases are a match to TRBD1. The ends lost 4 bases at V and 7 bases at J; junction bases unmatched: 10. The length of the CDR3 is 14 residues. Germline V gives CDR1 SEHNR, CDR2 FQNEAQ (reference sequence). CDR3 sequence (DNA): TGTGCCAGCAGCTCCTTGACAGGGTCAGGGGAGCAGTACGTC. Translating gives CASSSLTGSGEQYV.

The V and J genes are TRBV6-6 and TRBJ1-1, with a tentative D call TRBD1 (5 bases). Per germline, CDR1 MNHNY and CDR2 SVGAGI (reference sequence). Trimming took 10 bases from V and 0 from J, leaving 15 bases between them. The CDR3 is made up of 14 amino acids. CDR3 in DNA: TGTGCCACCGGACGGGGGATAATGAACACTGAAGCTTTCTTT. It yields the protein CATGRGIMNTEAFF.

The rearrangement links TRBV6-2 or TRBV6-3 to TRBJ1-6; 11 bases match TRBD1. This CDR3 comprises 14 residues. Unmatched junction bases numbered 6, after V lost 6 bases and J lost 11 bases. Per the germline V gene, CDR1 is MNHEY and CDR2 is SVGEGT. This CDR3 is CASSLGQGGPPLHF. The CDR3 DNA reads TGTGCCAGCAGCTTGGGACAGGGGGGTCCACCCCTCCACTTT.

This clonotype appeared a few times. The rearrangement uses TRBV9 and TRBJ2-2; perhaps D is TRBD1 or TRBD2 (5 bases each). The CDR3 length is 15 residues. Trimming took 3 bases from V and 4 from J, leaving 13 bases between them. The germline CDR1 and CDR2 sequences are SGDLS and YYNGEE. CDR3 in DNA: TGTGCCAGCAGCGCCCTCGTGGGGGTCACCGGGGAGCTGTTTTTT. The encoded protein is CASSALVGVTGELFF.

Only a few counts were recorded for this clonotype. The chain joins TRBV6-5 to TRBJ2-7; 11 bases are shared with TRBD1. Looked up from germline, CDR1 is MNHEY and CDR2 is SVGAGI. The CDR3 extends over 14 amino acids. V lost 6 bases, J lost 2 bases, and 3 bases stayed unmatched. The CDR3, as DNA: TGTGCCAGCAGCCAGGACAGGGGGCCCTACGAGCAGTACTTC. Translated: CASSQDRGPYEQYF.

This clonotype was detected a few times. J is TRBJ1-6 and V is TRBV5-1, with 9 nucleotides matching TRBD1. In germline, CDR1 is SGHRS, CDR2 YFSETQ. The CDR3 is 16 residues long. V shed 2 bases, J shed 7 bases, and the junction held 7 bases outside the gene matches. In DNA, the CDR3 is TGCGCCAGCAGCTTCACCTCCGGGACAGGGAATTCACCCCTCCACTTT. Encoded protein: CASSFTSGTGNSPLHF.

CDR3 protein: CASSDRVSEKLFF. The DNA for the CDR3 is TGTGCCAGCAGCGACAGGGTCAGTGAAAAACTGTTTTTT. The chain joins TRBV7-2 to TRBJ1-4; 7 bases agree with TRBD1. The junction had 4 bases not matched to a gene; V was cut back by 5 bases and J by 7 bases. Germline values: CDR1 SGHTA, CDR2 FQGNSA. This CDR3 region has 13 residues. Complete variable domain (other parts from reference TRBV7-2 and TRBJ1-4): GAGVSQSPSNKVTEKGKDVELRCDPISGHTALYWYRQSLGQGLEFLIYFQGNSAPDKSGLPSDRFSAERTGGSVSTLTIQRTQQEDSAVYLCASSDRVSEKLFFGSGTQLSVL.

This clonotype was found many times. J is TRBJ2-3 and V is TRBV5-6, with TRBD2 identical over 9 bases. This CDR3 region has 16 residues. After removal of 4 bases from V and 5 bases from J, the junction contained 11 bases not matched to a gene. Germline CDR1 is SGHDT and CDR2 is YYEEEE. CDR3 nucleotides: TGTGCCAGCAGCATAGGGACTAGCCCTCCACGAGATACGCAGTATTTT. It encodes CASSIGTSPPRDTQYF.